The 9 T cell receptor beta chains in this list originate from one sample, sequenced in a study of T cells in women clearing cervical HPV infection. Clones were sequenced by immunoSEQ multiplex PCR, and TCRdb holds only the in-frame ones, with some missing. The sample's table shows 23,000 or so clones. Sequences were obtained from blood buffy coat. These receptors all come from a woman between 18 and 70 years old with a cervical HPV16 infection that either progressed to CIN3+ or cleared (not recorded which).

CDR3 bases read: TGTGCCAGCAGCTTAATGCGGGAGCAAGCCAATGAG. Protein product: CASSLMREQANE. The entire CDR3 reads CASSLMREQANEQFF. The V call is TRBV11-2, the J call TRBJ2-1; 7 nucleotides align to TRBD2. The read terminates 3 residues before the CDR3 end, so the remaining end is supplied by the germline J gene. Germline values: CDR1 SGHAT, CDR2 FQNNGV. The length of the CDR3 is 15 residues. Trimming took 2 bases from V and 6 from J; bases not matched to a gene: 7.

By frequency, this clone is medium-sized. The sequence runs out 3 residues before the end of the CDR3; the remainder is reconstructed from the germline J gene. This sequence joins TRBV14 and TRBJ2-3; the match to TRBD2 covers 7 bases. The CDR3 consists of 14 residues. From germline, CDR1 is SGHDN and CDR2 FVKESK. Trimming removed 4 bases from V and 5 bases from J; junction bases left unmatched: 6. This CDR3 is CASSPWRGIDTQYF. The sequenced CDR3 bases are TGTGCCAGCAGCCCCTGGCGGGGGATAGATACG.

Comment on this clone: The read ends 3 residues before the CDR3 terminus; that terminus is restored from the germline J gene. The chain carries TRBV7-8 and TRBJ1-5; possible D gene TRBD1, 6 bases. Trimming left V 5 bases short and J 2 bases short, with 10 bases between. This CDR3 comprises 14 residues. Germline V CDR1 and CDR2: SGHVS, FQNEAQ. The CDR3 sequence is CASSGSGGNQPQHF. CDR3 DNA (partial): TGTGCCAGCAGCGGCTCAGGGGGCAATCAGCCC.

CDR3 loop: CASSIDPPGGGRGYTF. Incomplete CDR3 DNA: TGTGCCAGTAGTATAGATCCCCCCGGAGGGGGCAGGGGC. This chain connects TRBV19 to TRBJ1-2; 7 bases are a match to TRBD1. The read finishes 3 residues shy of the CDR3 end, and the germline J gene is used to complete it. CDR1 is LNHDA, CDR2 SQIVND, per germline (reference sequence). This CDR3 contains 16 residues.

Details on this clone: Read sequence stops 3 residues before the CDR3 end, and the germline J gene provides the missing end. The rearrangement joins TRBV2 to TRBJ2-1; 9 positions agree with TRBD2. The CDR3 is 16 residues long. Trimming took 6 bases from V and 0 from J; bases not matched to a gene: 6. Germline V gene sequence: CDR1 SNHLY, CDR2 FYNNEI. The CDR3 loop is CASRRSGRSSYNEQFF. The covered CDR3 bases are TGTGCCAGCAGAAGGAGCGGGAGGAGCTCCTACAATGAG.

Points on this clone: The read ends 3 residues shy of where the CDR3 ends; the end is completed using the germline J gene. The genes are TRBV18 and TRBJ1-1; the D is unclear. From germline, CDR1 is KGHSH and CDR2 LQKENI. V was cut by 2 bases and J by 2 bases, with 3 bases left in between. CDR3 length: 12 amino acids. The CDR3: CASSPINTEAFF. The CDR3 DNA, read in part, is TGTGCCAGCTCACCAATAAACACTGAA.

In regard to this clone: The read ends 3 residues shy of where the CDR3 ends; the end is completed using the germline J gene. V is TRBV19 and J is TRBJ2-5; D is unresolved. The CDR3 is 12 residues long. Trimming took 8 bases from V and 4 from J, leaving 11 bases between them. The germline CDR1 and CDR2 sequences are LNHDA and SQIVND (reference sequence). The CDR3 DNA, read in part, is TGTGCCAGTCGACAATCAGGAGAGACC. Encoded protein: CASRQSGET. The entire CDR3 protein is CASRQSGETQYF.

A remark on this clone: The read ends 3 residues shy of where the CDR3 ends; the end is completed using the germline J gene. The genes are TRBV19 and TRBJ1-2, with 7 bases matching TRBD1. The CDR3 loop spans 14 amino acids. In germline, CDR1 is LNHDA, CDR2 SQIVND (reference sequence). The CDR3 protein is CASSYEGAIGDYTF. The sequenced part of the CDR3 DNA is TGTGCCAGTAGTTATGAGGGGGCGATAGGCGAC. The entire variable domain, with the rest obtained from reference TRBV19 and TRBJ1-2, is as follows: DGGITQSPKYLFRKEGQNVTLSCEQNLNHDAMYWYRQDPGQGLRLIYYSQIVNDFQKGDIAEGYSVSREKKESFPLTVTSAQKNPTAFYLCASSYEGAIGDYTFGSGTRLTVV.

Comment on this clone: The read finishes 3 residues shy of the CDR3 end, and the germline J gene is used to complete it. The chain joins TRBV14 to TRBJ2-4, with 8 bases that match TRBD2. V was clipped by 1 base and J by 5 bases; unmatched bases: 7. The germline gives CDR1 SGHDN, CDR2 FVKESK. CDR3 size: 16 residues. CDR3 sequence: CASSQGAGGQQNIQYF. The CDR3 bases that were read are TGTGCCAGCAGCCAAGGGGCGGGGGGACAACAAAACATT. The complete variable domain, with remaining parts taken from reference TRBV14 and TRBJ2-4, reads EAGVTQFPSHSVIEKGQTVTLRCDPISGHDNLYWYRRVMGKEIKFLLHFVKESKQDESGMPNNRFLAERTGGTYSTLKVQPAELEDSGVYFCASSQGAGGQQNIQYFGAGTRLSVL.